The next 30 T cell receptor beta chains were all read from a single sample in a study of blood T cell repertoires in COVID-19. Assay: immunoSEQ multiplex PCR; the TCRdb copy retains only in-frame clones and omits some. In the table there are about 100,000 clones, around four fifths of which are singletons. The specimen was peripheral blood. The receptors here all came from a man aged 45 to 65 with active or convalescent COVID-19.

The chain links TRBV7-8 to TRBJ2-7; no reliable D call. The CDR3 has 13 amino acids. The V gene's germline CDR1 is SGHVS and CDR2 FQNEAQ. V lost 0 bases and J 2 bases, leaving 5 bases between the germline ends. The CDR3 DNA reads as TGTGCCAGCAGCTTAGCGTTAGCCTACGAGCAGTACTTC. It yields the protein CASSLALAYEQYF. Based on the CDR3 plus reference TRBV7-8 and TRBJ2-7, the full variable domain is GAGVSQSPRYKVAKRGQDVALRCDPISGHVSLFWYQQALGQGPEFLTYFQNEAQLDKSGLPSDRFFAERPEGSVSTLKIQRTQQEDSAVYLCASSLALAYEQYFGPGTRLTVT.

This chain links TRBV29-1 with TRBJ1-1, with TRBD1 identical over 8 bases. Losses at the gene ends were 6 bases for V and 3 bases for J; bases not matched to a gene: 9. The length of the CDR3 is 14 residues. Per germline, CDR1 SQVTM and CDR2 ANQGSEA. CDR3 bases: TGCAGCGTCCAGGGGGCGCTAAGGGACACTGAAGCTTTCTTT. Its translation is CSVQGALRDTEAFF.

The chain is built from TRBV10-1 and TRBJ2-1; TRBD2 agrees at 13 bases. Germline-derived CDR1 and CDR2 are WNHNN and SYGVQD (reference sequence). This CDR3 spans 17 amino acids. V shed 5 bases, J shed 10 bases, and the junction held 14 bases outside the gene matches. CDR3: CASSKGLAGPGQFEQFF. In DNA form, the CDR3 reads TGCGCCAGCAGTAAGGGACTAGCGGGACCGGGGCAATTCGAGCAGTTCTTC.

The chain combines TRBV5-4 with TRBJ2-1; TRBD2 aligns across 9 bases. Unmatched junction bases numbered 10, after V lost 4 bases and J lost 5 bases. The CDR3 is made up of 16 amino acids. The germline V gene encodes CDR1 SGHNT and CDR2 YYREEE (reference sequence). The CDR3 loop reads CASSQRGRAYDNEQFF. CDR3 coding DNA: TGTGCCAGCAGCCAACGCGGGAGGGCTTATGACAATGAGCAGTTCTTC.

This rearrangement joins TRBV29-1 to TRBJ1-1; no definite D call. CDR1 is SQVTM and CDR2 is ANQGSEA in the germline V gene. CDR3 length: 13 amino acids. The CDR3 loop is CSYLQSSNTEAFF. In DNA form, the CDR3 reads TGCAGTTACTTACAGTCCTCGAACACTGAAGCTTTCTTT.

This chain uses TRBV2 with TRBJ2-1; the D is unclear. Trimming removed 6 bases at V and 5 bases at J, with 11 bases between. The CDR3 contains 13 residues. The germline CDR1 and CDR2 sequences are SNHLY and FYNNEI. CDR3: CASSPGLNNEQFF. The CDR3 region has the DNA TGTGCCAGCAGCCCCGGTTTGAACAATGAGCAGTTCTTC. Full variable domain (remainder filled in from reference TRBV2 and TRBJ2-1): EPEVTQTPSHQVTQMGQEVILRCVPISNHLYFYWYRQILGQKVEFLVSFYNNEISEKSEIFDDQFSVERPDGSNFTLKIRSTKLEDSAMYFCASSPGLNNEQFFGPGTRLTVL.

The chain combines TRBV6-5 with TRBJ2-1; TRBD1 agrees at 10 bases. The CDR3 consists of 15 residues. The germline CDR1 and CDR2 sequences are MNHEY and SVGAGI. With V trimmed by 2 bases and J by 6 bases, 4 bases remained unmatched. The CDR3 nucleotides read TGTGCCAGCAGTTACCGACAGGGGGCGCCCAATGAGCAGTTCTTC. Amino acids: CASSYRQGAPNEQFF.

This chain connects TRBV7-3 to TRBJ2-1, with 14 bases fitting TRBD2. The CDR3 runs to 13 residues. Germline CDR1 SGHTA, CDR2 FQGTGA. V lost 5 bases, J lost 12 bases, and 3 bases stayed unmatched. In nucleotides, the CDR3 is TGTGCCAGCAGCCCCGGGACTAGCGGGGGGCAGTTCTTC. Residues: CASSPGTSGGQFF.

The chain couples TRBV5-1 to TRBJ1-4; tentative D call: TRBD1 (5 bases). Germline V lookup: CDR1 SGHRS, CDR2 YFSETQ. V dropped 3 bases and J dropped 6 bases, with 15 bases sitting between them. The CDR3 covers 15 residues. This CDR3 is CASSSWGALYEKLFF. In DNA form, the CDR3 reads TGCGCCAGCAGCTCTTGGGGCGCGCTTTATGAAAAACTGTTTTTT.

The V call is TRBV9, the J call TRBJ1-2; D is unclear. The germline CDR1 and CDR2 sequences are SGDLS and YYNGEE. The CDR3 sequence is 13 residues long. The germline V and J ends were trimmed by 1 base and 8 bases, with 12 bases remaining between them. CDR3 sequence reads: CASSVWAGDGYTF. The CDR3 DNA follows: TGTGCCAGCAGCGTATGGGCAGGCGACGGCTACACCTTC.

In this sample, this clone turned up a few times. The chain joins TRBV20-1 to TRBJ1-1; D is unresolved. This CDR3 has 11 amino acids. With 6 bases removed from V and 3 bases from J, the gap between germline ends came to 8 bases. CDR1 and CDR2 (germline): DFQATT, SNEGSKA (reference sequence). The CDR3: CSAGYDTEAFF. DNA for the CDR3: TGCAGTGCCGGGTACGACACTGAAGCTTTCTTT.

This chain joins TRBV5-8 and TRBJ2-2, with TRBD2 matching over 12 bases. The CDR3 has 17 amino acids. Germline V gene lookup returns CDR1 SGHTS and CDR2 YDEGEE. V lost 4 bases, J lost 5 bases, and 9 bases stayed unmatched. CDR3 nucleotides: TGTGCCAGCAGCAAACCGACTAGCGGGAGTGGGACCGGGGAGCTGTTTTTT. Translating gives CASSKPTSGSGTGELFF.

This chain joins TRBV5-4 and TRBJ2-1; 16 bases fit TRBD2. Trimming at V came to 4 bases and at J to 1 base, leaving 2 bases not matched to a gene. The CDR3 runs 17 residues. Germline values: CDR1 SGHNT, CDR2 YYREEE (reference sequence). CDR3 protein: CASSGTSGRGSYNEQFF. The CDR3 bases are TGTGCCAGCAGCGGGACTAGCGGGAGGGGGTCCTACAATGAGCAGTTCTTC.

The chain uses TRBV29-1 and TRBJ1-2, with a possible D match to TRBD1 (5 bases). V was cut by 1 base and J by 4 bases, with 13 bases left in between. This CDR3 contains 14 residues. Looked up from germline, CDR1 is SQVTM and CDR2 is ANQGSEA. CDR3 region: CSVEAGQGGYGYTF. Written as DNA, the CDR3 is TGCAGCGTTGAAGCGGGCCAGGGAGGCTATGGCTACACCTTC.

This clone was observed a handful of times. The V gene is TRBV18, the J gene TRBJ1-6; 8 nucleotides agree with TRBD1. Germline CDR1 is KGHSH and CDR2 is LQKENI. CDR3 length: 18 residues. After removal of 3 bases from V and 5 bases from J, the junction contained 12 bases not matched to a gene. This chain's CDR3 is CASSPVGPGGHNNSPLHF. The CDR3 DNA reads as TGTGCCAGCTCACCGGTCGGTCCAGGGGGCCATAATAATTCACCCCTCCACTTT.

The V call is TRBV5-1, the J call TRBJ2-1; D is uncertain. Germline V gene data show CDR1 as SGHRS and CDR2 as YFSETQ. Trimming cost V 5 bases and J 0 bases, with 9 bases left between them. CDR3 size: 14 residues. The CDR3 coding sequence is TGCGCCAGCAGTATACAGAGCTCCTACAATGAGCAGTTCTTC. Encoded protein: CASSIQSSYNEQFF.

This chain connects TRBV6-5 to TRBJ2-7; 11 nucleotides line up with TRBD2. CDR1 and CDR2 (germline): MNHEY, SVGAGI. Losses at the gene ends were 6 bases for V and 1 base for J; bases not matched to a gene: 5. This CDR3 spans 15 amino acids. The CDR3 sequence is CASRGTSGSSYEQYF. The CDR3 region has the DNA TGTGCCAGCAGGGGAACTAGCGGGAGTTCCTACGAGCAGTACTTC.

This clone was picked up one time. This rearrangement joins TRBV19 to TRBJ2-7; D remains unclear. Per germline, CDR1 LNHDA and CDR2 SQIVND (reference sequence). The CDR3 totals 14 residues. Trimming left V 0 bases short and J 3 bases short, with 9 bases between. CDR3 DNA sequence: TGTGCCAGTAGTATAGACCCTATTGGCTACGAGCAGTACTTC. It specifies CASSIDPIGYEQYF.

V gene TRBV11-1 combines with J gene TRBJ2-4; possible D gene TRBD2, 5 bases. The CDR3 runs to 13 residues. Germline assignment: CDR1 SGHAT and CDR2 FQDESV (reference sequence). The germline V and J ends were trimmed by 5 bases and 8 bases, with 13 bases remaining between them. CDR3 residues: CASSPSGVDIQYF. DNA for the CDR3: TGTGCCAGCAGCCCCTCCGGGGTGGACATTCAGTACTTC.

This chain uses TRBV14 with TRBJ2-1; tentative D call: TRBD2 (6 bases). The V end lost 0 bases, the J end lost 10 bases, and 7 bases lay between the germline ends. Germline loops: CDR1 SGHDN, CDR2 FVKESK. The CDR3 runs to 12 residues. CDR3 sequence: CASSQDGGEQFF. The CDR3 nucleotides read TGTGCCAGCAGCCAAGATGGGGGGGAGCAGTTCTTC.

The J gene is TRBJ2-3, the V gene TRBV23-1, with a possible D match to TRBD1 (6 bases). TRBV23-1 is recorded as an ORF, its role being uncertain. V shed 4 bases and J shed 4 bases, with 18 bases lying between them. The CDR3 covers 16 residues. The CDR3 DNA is TGCGCCAGCAGTCGCCGGACAGCCCGATGCCCAGATACGCAGTATTTT. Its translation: CASSRRTARCPDTQYF.

CDR3 in DNA: TGCGCCAGCAGCTTCTTTCTAGCGGGGTACAATGAGCAGTTCTTC. It translates to CASSFFLAGYNEQFF. This chain uses TRBV5-1 with TRBJ2-1; the match to TRBD2 covers 9 bases. Germline CDR1 and CDR2: SGHRS and YFSETQ. The junction had 4 bases not matched to a gene; V was cut back by 2 bases and J by 4 bases. There are 15 residues in the CDR3.

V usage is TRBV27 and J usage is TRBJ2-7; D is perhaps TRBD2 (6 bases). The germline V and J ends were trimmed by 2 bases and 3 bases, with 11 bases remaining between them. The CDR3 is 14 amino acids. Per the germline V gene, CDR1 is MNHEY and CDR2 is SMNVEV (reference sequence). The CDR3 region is CASSLRGGSYEQYF. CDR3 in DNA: TGTGCCAGCAGTTTACGGGGAGGTAGCTACGAGCAGTACTTC.

CDR3: CASSLQTGGNTEAFF. Written as DNA, the CDR3 is TGTGCCAGCAGCCTCCAAACGGGGGGGAACACTGAAGCTTTCTTT. This chain joins TRBV21-1 and TRBJ1-1. TRBV21-1 is a pseudogene. CDR3 length equals 15 residues.

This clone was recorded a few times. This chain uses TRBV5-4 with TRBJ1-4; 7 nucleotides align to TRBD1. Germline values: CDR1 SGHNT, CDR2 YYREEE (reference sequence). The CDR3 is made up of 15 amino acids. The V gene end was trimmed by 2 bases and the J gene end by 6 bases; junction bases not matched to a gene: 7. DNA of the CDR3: TGTGCCAGCAGCTTAAGCCCCGGGACAGATGAAAAACTGTTTTTT. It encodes CASSLSPGTDEKLFF.

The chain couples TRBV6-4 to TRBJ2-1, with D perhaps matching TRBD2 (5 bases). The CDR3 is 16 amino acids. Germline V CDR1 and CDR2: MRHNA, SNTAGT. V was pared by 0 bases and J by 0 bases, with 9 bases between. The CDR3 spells CASSDSGGGSYNEQFF. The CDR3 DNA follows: TGTGCCAGCAGTGACTCTGGAGGTGGCTCCTACAATGAGCAGTTCTTC.

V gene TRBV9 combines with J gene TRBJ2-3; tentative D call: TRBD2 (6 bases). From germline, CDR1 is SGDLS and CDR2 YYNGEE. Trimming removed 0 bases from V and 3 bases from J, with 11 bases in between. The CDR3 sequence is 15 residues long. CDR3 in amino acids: CASSVGLVRTDTQYF. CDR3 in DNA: TGTGCCAGCAGCGTAGGACTAGTGCGTACAGATACGCAGTATTTT.

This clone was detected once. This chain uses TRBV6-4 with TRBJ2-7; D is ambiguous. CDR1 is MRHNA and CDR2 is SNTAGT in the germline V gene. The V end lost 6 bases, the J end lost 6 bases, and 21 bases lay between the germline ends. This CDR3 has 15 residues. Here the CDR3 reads CASRPLGSPGGEQYF. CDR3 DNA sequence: TGTGCCAGCAGACCCCTCGGCAGTCCGGGTGGCGAGCAGTACTTC.

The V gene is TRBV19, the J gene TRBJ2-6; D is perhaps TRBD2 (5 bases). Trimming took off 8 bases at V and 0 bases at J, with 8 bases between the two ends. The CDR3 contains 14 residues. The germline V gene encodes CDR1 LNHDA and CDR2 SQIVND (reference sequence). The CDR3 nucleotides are TGTGCCAGTGGACTGATCTCTGGGGCCAACGTCCTGACTTTC. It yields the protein CASGLISGANVLTF.

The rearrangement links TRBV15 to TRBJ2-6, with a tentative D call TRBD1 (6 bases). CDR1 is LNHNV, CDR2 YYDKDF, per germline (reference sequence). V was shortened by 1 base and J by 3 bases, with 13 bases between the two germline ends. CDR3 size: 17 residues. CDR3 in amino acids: CATSRASDSVGANVLTF. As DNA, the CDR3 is TGTGCCACCAGCAGAGCCTCGGACAGTGTTGGGGCCAACGTCCTGACTTTC.